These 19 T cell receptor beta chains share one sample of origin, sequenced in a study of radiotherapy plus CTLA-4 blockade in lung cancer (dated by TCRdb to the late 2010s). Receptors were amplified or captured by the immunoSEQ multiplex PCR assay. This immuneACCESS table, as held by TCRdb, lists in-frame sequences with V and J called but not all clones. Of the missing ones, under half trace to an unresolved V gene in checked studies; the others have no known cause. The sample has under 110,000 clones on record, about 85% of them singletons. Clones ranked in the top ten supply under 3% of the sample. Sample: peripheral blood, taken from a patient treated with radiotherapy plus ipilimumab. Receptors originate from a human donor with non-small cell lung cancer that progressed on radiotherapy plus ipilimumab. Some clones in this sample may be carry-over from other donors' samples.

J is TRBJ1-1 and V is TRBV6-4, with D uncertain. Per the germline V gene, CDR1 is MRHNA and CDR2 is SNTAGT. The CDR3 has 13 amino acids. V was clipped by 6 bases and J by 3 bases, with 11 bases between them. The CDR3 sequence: CASSSSRDTEAFF. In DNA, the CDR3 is TGTGCCAGCAGCTCATCGCGGGACACTGAAGCTTTCTTT.

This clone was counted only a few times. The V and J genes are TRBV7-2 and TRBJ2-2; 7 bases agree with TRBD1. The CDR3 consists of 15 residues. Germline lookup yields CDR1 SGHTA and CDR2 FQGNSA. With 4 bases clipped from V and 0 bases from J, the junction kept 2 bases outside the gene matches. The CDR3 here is CASSSGQTNTGELFF. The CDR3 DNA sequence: TGTGCCAGCAGCTCGGGACAGACGAACACCGGGGAGCTGTTTTTT.

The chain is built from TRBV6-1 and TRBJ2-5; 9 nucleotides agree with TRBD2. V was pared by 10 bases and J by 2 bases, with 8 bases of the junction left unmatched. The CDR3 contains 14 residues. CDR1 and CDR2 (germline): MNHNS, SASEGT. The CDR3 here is CAIGSGGDQETQYF. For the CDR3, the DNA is TGTGCCATAGGTAGCGGGGGTGATCAAGAGACCCAGTACTTC.

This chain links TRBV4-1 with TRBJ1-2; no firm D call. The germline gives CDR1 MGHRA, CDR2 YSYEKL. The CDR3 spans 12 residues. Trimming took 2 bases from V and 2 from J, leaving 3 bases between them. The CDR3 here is CASSQMNYGYTF. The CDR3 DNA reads TGCGCCAGCAGCCAAATGAACTATGGCTACACCTTC.

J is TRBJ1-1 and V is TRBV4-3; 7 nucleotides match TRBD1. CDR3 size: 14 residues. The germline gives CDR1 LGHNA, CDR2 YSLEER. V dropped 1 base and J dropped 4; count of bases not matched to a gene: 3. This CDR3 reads CASSQVAGGTEAFF. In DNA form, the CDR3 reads TGCGCCAGCAGCCAAGTTGCAGGGGGCACTGAAGCTTTCTTT.

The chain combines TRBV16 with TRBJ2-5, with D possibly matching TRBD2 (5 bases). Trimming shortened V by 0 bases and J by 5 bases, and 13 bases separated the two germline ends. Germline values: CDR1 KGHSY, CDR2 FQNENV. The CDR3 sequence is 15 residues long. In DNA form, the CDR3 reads TGTGCCAGCAGCCAATCGGTAGGGTCGGGGGAGACCCAGTACTTC. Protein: CASSQSVGSGETQYF.

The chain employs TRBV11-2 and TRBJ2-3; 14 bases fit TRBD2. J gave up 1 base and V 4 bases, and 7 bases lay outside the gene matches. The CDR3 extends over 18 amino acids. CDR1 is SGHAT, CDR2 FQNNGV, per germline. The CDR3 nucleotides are TGTGCCAGCAGCTCAGGACTAGCGGGGGGCGGACGCACAGATACGCAGTATTTT. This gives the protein CASSSGLAGGGRTDTQYF.

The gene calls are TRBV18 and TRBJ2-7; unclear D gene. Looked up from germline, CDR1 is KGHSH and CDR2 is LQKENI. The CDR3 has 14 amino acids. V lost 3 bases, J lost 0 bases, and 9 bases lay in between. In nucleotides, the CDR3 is TGTGCCAGCTCACCGACACCGGACTCCTACGAGCAGTACTTC. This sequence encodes CASSPTPDSYEQYF.

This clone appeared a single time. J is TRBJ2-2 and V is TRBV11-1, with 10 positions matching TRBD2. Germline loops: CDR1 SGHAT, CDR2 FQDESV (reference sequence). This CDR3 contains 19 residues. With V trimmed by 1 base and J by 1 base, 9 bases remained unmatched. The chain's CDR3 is CASSLVSTSGAGNTGELFF. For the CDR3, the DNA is TGTGCCAGCAGCTTAGTGTCTACTAGCGGGGCAGGGAACACCGGGGAGCTGTTTTTT.

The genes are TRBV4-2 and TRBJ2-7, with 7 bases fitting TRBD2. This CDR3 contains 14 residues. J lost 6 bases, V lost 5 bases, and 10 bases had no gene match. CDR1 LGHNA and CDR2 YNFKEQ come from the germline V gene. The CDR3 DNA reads TGTGCCAGCAGCTGGACTAGGGACGACTCCGAGCAGTACTTC. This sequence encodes CASSWTRDDSEQYF.

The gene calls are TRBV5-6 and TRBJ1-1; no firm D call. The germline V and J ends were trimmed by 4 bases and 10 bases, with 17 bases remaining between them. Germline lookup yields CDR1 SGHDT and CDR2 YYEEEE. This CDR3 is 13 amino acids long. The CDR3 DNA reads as TGTGCCAGCAGCGATCACGCGGCGGTCACAGCTTTCTTT. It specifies CASSDHAAVTAFF.

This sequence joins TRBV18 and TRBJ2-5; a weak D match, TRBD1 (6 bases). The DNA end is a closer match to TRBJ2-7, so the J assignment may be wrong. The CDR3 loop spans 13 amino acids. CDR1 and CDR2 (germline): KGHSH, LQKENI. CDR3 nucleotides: TGTGCCAGCTCACCTAACAGGGAGTACGAGCAGTACTTC. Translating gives CASSPNREYEQYF.

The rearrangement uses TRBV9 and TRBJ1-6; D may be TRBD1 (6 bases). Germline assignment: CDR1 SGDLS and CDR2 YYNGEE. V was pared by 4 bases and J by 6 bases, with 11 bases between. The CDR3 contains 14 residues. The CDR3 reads CASSFGQLNSPLHF. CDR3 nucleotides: TGTGCCAGCAGCTTTGGACAGCTTAATTCACCCCTCCACTTT.

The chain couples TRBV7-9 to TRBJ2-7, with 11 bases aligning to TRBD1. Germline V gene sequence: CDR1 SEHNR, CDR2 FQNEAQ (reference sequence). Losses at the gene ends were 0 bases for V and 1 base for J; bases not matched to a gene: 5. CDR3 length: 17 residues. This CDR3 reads CASSLAMGQGGSYEQYF. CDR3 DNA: TGTGCCAGCAGCTTAGCGATGGGACAGGGGGGATCCTACGAGCAGTACTTC. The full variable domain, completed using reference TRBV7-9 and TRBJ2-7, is DTGVSQNPRHKITKRGQNVTFRCDPISEHNRLYWYRQTLGQGPEFLTYFQNEAQLEKSRLLSDRFSAERPKGSFSTLEIQRTEQGDSAMYLCASSLAMGQGGSYEQYFGPGTRLTVT.

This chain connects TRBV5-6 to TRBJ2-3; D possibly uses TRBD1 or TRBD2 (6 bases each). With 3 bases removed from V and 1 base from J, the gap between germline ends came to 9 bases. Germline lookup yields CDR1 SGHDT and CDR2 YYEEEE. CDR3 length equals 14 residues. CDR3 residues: CASSWGAGTDTQYF. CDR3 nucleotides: TGTGCCAGCAGCTGGGGGGCCGGCACAGATACGCAGTATTTT.

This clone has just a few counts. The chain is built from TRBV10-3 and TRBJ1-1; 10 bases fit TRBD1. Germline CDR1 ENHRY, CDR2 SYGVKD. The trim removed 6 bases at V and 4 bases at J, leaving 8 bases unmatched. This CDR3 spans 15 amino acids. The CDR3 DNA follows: TGTGCCATCAGGACCGGGACAGGGGAGACCACTGAAGCTTTCTTT. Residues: CAIRTGTGETTEAFF.

DNA for the CDR3: TGCGCCAGCAGCTTTATACTAGCGGGGCAAGAGACCCAGTACTTC. It translates to CASSFILAGQETQYF. This rearrangement joins TRBV5-1 to TRBJ2-5; TRBD2 matches at 10 bases. Germline values: CDR1 SGHRS, CDR2 YFSETQ. This CDR3 has 15 amino acids. Trimming cost V 2 bases and J 2 bases; bases outside gene matches: 3. The whole variable domain, filled in from reference TRBV5-1 and TRBJ2-5, reads KAGVTQTPRYLIKTRGQQVTLSCSPISGHRSVSWYQQTPGQGLQFLFEYFSETQRNKGNFPGRFSGRQFSNSRSEMNVSTLELGDSALYLCASSFILAGQETQYFGPGTRLLVL.

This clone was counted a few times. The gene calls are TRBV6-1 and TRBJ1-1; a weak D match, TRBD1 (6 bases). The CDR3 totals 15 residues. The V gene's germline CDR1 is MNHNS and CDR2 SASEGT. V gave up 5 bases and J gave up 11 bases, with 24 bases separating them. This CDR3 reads CASSTAGTPLEGAFF. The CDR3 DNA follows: TGTGCCAGCAGTACCGCCGGGACACCTCTCGAAGGGGCTTTCTTT.

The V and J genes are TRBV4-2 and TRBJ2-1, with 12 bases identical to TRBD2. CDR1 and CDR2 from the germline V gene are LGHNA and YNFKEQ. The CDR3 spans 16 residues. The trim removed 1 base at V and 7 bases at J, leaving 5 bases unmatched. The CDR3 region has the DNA TGTGCCAGCAGCCAAGGAACTAGCGGGGGGCCAAATGAGCAGTTCTTC. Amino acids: CASSQGTSGGPNEQFF.